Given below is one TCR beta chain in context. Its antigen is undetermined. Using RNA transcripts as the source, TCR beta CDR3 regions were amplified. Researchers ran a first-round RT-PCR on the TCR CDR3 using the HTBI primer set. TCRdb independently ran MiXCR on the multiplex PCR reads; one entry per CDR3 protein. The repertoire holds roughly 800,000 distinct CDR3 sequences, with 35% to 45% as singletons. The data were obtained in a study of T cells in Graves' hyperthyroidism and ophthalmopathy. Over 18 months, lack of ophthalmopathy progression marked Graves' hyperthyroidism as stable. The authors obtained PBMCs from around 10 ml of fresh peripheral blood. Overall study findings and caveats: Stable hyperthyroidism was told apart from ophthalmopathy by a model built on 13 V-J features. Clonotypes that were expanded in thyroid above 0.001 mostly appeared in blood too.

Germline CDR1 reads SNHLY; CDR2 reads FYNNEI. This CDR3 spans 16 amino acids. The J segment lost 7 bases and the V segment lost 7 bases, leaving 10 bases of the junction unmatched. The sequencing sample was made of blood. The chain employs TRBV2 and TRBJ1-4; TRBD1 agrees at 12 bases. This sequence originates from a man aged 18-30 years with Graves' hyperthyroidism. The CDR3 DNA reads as TGTGCCAGCATAGAGGGACAGGGGGCGTATCGTGAAAAACTGTTTTTT. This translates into CASIEGQGAYREKLFF. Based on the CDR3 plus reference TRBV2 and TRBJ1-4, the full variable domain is EPEVTQTPSHQVTQMGQEVILRCVPISNHLYFYWYRQILGQKVEFLVSFYNNEISEKSEIFDDQFSVERPDGSNFTLKIRSTKLEDSAMYFCASIEGQGAYREKLFFGSGTQLSVL.